This is a list of T cell receptor beta chains from one sample in a study of OX40 agonist ivuxolimab in advanced cancers. Using immunoSEQ multiplex PCR, the repertoire was profiled, and TCRdb retains in-frame clones only, with some absent. Of over 55,000 clones listed, over 80% were seen once; the top ten hold less than 0.85%. The input for sequencing was CD4+ or CD8+ T cells sorted from blood, taken in a trial of the OX40 agonist ivuxolimab. Receptors originate from an adult with an advanced solid tumor such as melanoma, head and neck, liver or kidney cancer. The CDR3 runs from the conserved cysteine through the conserved F or W. The D gene is left open where the match is weak. The listing skips clone size in some rows; elsewhere it reads once, few, many or a size class.

clone_size j_call d_call v_call cdr3_aa cdr3_nt
NA TRBJ2-3 TRBD2 TRBV10-1 CASLDLSGSTDTQYF TGCGCCAGCCTCGATCTTAGCGGGTCCACAGATACGCAGTATTTT
NA TRBJ2-7 NA TRBV6-6 CASSFSSARSYEQYF TGTGCCAGCAGTTTCTCATCCGCTAGATCCTACGAGCAGTACTTC
once TRBJ1-1 NA TRBV5-1 CASSLVGGFMNTEAFF TGCGCCAGCAGCTTGGTCGGGGGATTCATGAACACTGAAGCTTTCTTT
NA TRBJ2-5 TRBD2 TRBV11-2 CASSLGGGSQTQYF TGTGCCAGCAGCTTAGGGGGGGGAAGCCAGACCCAGTACTTC
NA TRBJ2-3 NA TRBV7-2 CASSLAPDLSTDTQYF TGTGCCAGCAGCTTAGCCCCGGACCTAAGCACAGATACGCAGTATTTT
NA TRBJ2-1 TRBD1 TRBV2 CASSGQGAGNEQFF TGTGCCAGCAGTGGACAGGGGGCGGGGAATGAGCAGTTCTTC
many TRBJ2-1 TRBD2 TRBV7-7 CASSFEGGTQFF TGTGCCAGCAGCTTCGAGGGAGGGACGCAGTTCTTC
NA TRBJ2-7 NA TRBV7-3 CASTLTVVVNEQYF TGTGCCAGCACCCTGACCGTTGTTGTCAACGAGCAGTACTTC
NA TRBJ2-7 NA TRBV21-1 CASSKATTGYYEQYF TGTGCCAGCAGCAAAGCCACCACAGGATACTACGAGCAGTACTTC
NA TRBJ1-2 TRBD1 TRBV19 CASLGGADGYTF TGTGCCAGTTTAGGGGGCGCAGATGGCTACACCTTC
NA TRBJ1-2 NA TRBV7-9 CASSRPGSSHGGGYTF TGTGCCAGCAGTAGACCCGGGTCTTCCCATGGGGGTGGCTACACCTTC
NA TRBJ1-1 NA TRBV11-3 CASSLVLGTEAFF TGTGCCAGCAGCTTAGTGCTGGGCACTGAAGCTTTCTTT
NA TRBJ2-1 TRBD2 TRBV7-3 CASSLASSGGLFF TGTGCCAGCAGCCTCGCTTCTAGCGGGGGGCTGTTCTTC
NA TRBJ2-3 NA TRBV30 CAWNTAGDTQYF TGTGCCTGGAACACCGCTGGGGATACGCAGTATTTT
NA TRBJ2-1 NA TRBV6-5 CASRPGSVNEQFF TGTGCCAGCAGGCCCGGGTCGGTCAATGAGCAGTTCTTC
NA TRBJ2-5 NA TRBV6-6 CASSRGPTQETQYF TGTGCCAGCAGCCGCGGGCCGACCCAAGAGACCCAGTACTTC
NA TRBJ1-1 NA TRBV7-8 CASSPLTEAFF TGTGCCAGCAGCCCTCTGACTGAAGCTTTCTTT
NA TRBJ2-7 NA TRBV28 CASSFGQANLRGEQYF TGTGCCAGCAGTTTTGGGCAGGCCAACCTCCGTGGCGAGCAGTACTTC
NA TRBJ2-1 TRBD2 TRBV5-1 CASSLETSGGYNEQFF TGCGCCAGCAGCTTGGAGACTAGCGGGGGTTACAATGAGCAGTTCTTC
NA TRBJ1-6 TRBD1 TRBV15 CATSFRQGTPYNSPLHF TGTGCCACCAGCTTCCGACAGGGCACCCCGTATAATTCACCCCTCCACTTT
NA TRBJ2-7 NA TRBV7-9 CASSLAGQAAQEQYF TGTGCCAGCAGCTTAGCCGGCCAGGCCGCGCAGGAGCAGTACTTC
NA TRBJ2-1 NA TRBV6-5 CASSYGTEQFF TGTGCCAGCAGTTACGGAACAGAGCAGTTCTTC
NA TRBJ1-1 NA TRBV29-1 CSVVAGATTEAFF TGCAGCGTTGTTGCGGGGGCGACCACTGAAGCTTTCTTT
NA TRBJ2-2 TRBD1 TRBV19 CASSTGQGAHGELFF TGTGCCAGTAGTACGGGACAGGGGGCCCACGGGGAGCTGTTTTTT
NA TRBJ1-5 TRBD1 TRBV10-2 CASSGQGAQPQHF TGCGCCAGCAGCGGACAGGGAGCTCAGCCCCAGCATTTT
NA TRBJ1-4 NA TRBV21-1 CASSSAQGRGEKLFF TGTGCCAGCAGCTCAGCTCAGGGGAGGGGTGAAAAACTGTTTTTT
NA TRBJ2-7 TRBD1 TRBV27 CASSLSTGDTYEQYF TGTGCCAGCAGTTTATCGACAGGGGATACCTACGAGCAGTACTTC
once TRBJ2-5 TRBD2 TRBV16 CASSHPSGRQETQYF TGTGCCAGCAGCCATCCTAGCGGGAGGCAAGAGACCCAGTACTTC
NA TRBJ2-7 NA TRBV25-1 CASRRDSSYEQYF TGTGCCAGCAGGCGGGACAGCTCCTACGAGCAGTACTTC
NA TRBJ2-3 NA TRBV11-2 CASSPGDTQYF TGTGCCAGCAGCCCAGGAGATACGCAGTATTTT
NA TRBJ2-3 NA TRBV7-9 CASSPDTDTQYF TGTGCCAGCAGCCCCGACACAGATACGCAGTATTTT
NA TRBJ1-1 NA TRBV7-8 CASSLVNLDTEAFF TGTGCCAGCAGCTTGGTTAATTTGGACACTGAAGCTTTCTTT
NA TRBJ2-4 NA TRBV7-9 CASSSTGTKNIQYF TGTGCCAGCAGCTCCACAGGGACCAAAAACATTCAGTACTTC
few TRBJ1-6 NA TRBV5-1 CASSPMWGLVSPLHF TGCGCCAGCAGCCCCATGTGGGGGTTAGTCTCACCCCTCCACTTT
NA TRBJ1-4 NA TRBV7-9 CASRRDSSTNEKLFF TGTGCCAGCAGACGAGACAGCTCAACTAATGAAAAACTGTTTTTT
NA TRBJ2-7 NA TRBV7-6 CASSLVSGSGYEQYF TGTGCCAGCAGCTTAGTGTCGGGGTCGGGCTACGAGCAGTACTTC
NA TRBJ2-7 NA TRBV30 CAWSRGHSYEQYF TGTGCCTGGAGTCGGGGCCATTCCTACGAGCAGTACTTC
NA TRBJ1-4 TRBD1 TRBV5-6 CASSRQGGWTNEKLFF TGTGCCAGCAGCCGGCAGGGGGGATGGACTAATGAAAAACTGTTTTTT
NA TRBJ2-2 NA TRBV10-1 CASSPSGLGGRVTGELFF TGCGCCAGCAGTCCCTCCGGTCTCGGGGGGCGGGTCACCGGGGAGCTGTTTTTT
NA TRBJ1-2 NA TRBV11-2 CASSLGEEHIFNYGYTF TGTGCCAGCAGCTTAGGTGAGGAACATATTTTTAACTATGGCTACACCTTC
few TRBJ2-2 TRBD2 TRBV7-9 CASSPPSGRASGELFF TGTGCCAGCAGCCCCCCTAGCGGGAGGGCTTCCGGGGAGCTGTTTTTT
NA TRBJ2-4 NA TRBV11-1 CASSFGSNIQYF TGTGCCAGCAGCTTTGGGTCAAACATTCAGTACTTC
NA TRBJ2-2 NA TRBV10-3 CAISVSGEHTGELFF TGTGCCATCAGTGTCTCAGGGGAGCACACCGGGGAGCTGTTTTTT
NA TRBJ1-3 NA TRBV28 CASSARGSGNTIYF TGTGCCAGCTCGGCGAGGGGCTCTGGAAACACCATATATTTT
NA TRBJ2-1 TRBD2 TRBV28 CASSPIGSGRGNEQFF TGTGCCAGCAGTCCCATAGGTAGCGGGAGAGGCAATGAGCAGTTCTTC
NA TRBJ2-5 TRBD2 TRBV11-3 CASSLGYGGVQETQYF TGTGCCAGCAGCTTAGGCTACGGGGGGGTCCAAGAGACCCAGTACTTC
NA TRBJ2-2 NA TRBV7-8 CASSLTGTHTNTGELFF TGTGCCAGCAGCTTAACCGGGACACACACGAACACCGGGGAGCTGTTTTTT
NA TRBJ2-2 NA TRBV6-5 CASRRGGVNTGELFF TGTGCCAGCAGAAGGGGGGGAGTGAACACCGGGGAGCTGTTTTTT
NA TRBJ2-2 TRBD1 TRBV11-2 CASRTTGAGELFF TGTGCCAGCAGAACGACAGGGGCCGGGGAGCTGTTTTTT
few TRBJ1-6 TRBD1 TRBV19 CASSTGTDNSPLHF TGTGCCAGTAGTACCGGGACAGATAATTCACCCCTCCACTTT
few TRBJ2-3 NA TRBV7-2 CASSLAGVSTDTQYF TGTGCCAGCAGCTTAGCGGGGGTAAGCACAGATACGCAGTATTTT
NA TRBJ1-4 NA TRBV21-1 CASGGQGIGEKLFF TGTGCCAGCGGGGGCCAGGGGATAGGCGAAAAACTGTTTTTT